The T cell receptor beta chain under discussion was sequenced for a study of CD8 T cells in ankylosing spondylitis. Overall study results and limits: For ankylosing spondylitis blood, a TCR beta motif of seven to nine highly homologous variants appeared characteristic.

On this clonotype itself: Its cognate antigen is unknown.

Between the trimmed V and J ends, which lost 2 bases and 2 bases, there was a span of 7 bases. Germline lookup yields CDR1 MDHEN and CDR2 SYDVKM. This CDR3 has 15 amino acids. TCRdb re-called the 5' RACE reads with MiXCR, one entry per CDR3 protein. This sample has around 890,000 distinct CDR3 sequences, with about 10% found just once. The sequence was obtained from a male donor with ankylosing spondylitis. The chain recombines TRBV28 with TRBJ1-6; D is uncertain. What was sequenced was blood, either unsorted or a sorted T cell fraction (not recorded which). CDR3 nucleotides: TGTGCCAGCAGTTTAAGTGTTCCCTATAATTCACCCCTCCACTTT. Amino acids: CASSLSVPYNSPLHF.